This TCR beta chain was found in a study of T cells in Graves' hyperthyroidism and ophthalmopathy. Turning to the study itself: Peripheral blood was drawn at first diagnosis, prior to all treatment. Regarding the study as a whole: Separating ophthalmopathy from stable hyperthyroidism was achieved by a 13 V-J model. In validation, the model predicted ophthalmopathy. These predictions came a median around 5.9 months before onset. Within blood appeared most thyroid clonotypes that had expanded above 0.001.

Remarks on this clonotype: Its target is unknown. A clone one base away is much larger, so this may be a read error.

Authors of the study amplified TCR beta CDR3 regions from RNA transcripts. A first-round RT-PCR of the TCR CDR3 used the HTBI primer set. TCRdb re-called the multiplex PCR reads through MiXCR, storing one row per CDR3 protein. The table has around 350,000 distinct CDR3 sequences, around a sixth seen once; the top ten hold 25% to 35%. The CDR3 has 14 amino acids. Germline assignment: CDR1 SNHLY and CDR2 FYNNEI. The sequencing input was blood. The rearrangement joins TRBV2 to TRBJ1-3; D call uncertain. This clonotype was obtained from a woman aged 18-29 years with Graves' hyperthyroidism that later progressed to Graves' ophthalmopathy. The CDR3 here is CASRWETSGNTTYF. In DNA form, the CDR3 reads TGTGCCAGCAGGTGGGAGACCTCTGGAAACACCACATATTTT. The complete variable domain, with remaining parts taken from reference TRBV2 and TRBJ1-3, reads EPEVTQTPSHQVTQMGQEVILRCVPISNHLYFYWYRQILGQKVEFLVSFYNNEISEKSEIFDDQFSVERPDGSNFTLKIRSTKLEDSAMYFCASRWETSGNTTYFGEGSWLTVV.